Listed here are 12 T cell receptor beta chains from one sample, sequenced in a study of shared clonotypes between healthy human individuals. The protocol was immunoSEQ multiplex PCR, while the TCRdb copy is restricted to in-frame clones and leaves out a portion. This sample has some 1.5 million clones, with roughly 98% found just once. The sample comprised naive CD4+ T cells sorted from blood. Subset given: CD45RA+ positively selected. The receptor set was obtained from a man aged 25 to 40 in good health.

This chain connects TRBV5-1 to TRBJ2-3, with a tentative D call TRBD2 (5 bases). V was clipped by 4 bases and J by 7 bases, with 25 bases between them. The CDR3 is 17 amino acids. The germline V gene encodes CDR1 SGHRS and CDR2 YFSETQ. This CDR3 is CASSALGPGPGDHTQYF. The CDR3 nucleotides are TGCGCCAGCAGCGCGCTGGGTCCGGGTCCCGGGGATCATACGCAGTATTTT.

A word on this clone: This CDR3 is also generated by other DNA sequences in the sample. The rearrangement links TRBV5-1 to TRBJ2-1, with unresolved D. The CDR3 spans 14 residues. V shed 2 bases and J shed 0 bases, with 6 bases lying between them. The germline V gene has CDR1 SGHRS and CDR2 YFSETQ. In DNA, the CDR3 is TGCGCCAGCAGCTTAGGTCCCTCCTACAATGAGCAGTTCTTC. It encodes CASSLGPSYNEQFF.

In the case of this clone: The sample has other DNA sequences that encode this CDR3 too. The CDR3 protein is CASSRGSYEQYF. The CDR3 coding sequence is TGTGCCAGCAGCCGGGGGTCCTACGAGCAGTACTTC. The chain links TRBV5-6 to TRBJ2-7; D is perhaps TRBD2 (6 bases). From germline, CDR1 is SGHDT and CDR2 YYEEEE. The CDR3 spans 12 residues. V was cut by 4 bases and J by 1 base, with 6 bases left in between.

This sequence joins TRBV7-9 and TRBJ2-7; D possibly uses TRBD1 or TRBD2 (5 bases each). CDR3 length: 14 amino acids. Germline V gene lookup returns CDR1 SEHNR and CDR2 FQNEAQ (reference sequence). With 5 bases removed from V and 5 bases from J, the gap between germline ends came to 16 bases. CDR3 loop: CASSTSGDVDEQYF. DNA for the CDR3: TGTGCCAGCAGCACAAGTGGGGACGTGGACGAGCAGTACTTC.

The V call is TRBV7-2, the J call TRBJ2-7, with D tentatively TRBD1 (5 bases). This CDR3 spans 13 amino acids. Per germline, CDR1 SGHTA and CDR2 FQGNSA. Trimming took off 3 bases at V and 4 bases at J, with 10 bases between the two ends. CDR3 loop: CASSLAGQYEQYF. The DNA of the CDR3 is TGTGCCAGCAGCTTGGCAGGACAATACGAGCAGTACTTC.

The chain carries TRBV6-1 and TRBJ1-1, with a possible D match to TRBD1 (5 bases). Per germline, CDR1 MNHNS and CDR2 SASEGT. This CDR3 contains 15 residues. V was cut by 8 bases and J by 3 bases, with 19 bases left in between. CDR3 amino acids: CASSKLVRVDTEAFF. The CDR3 DNA reads as TGTGCCAGCTCGAAGTTGGTCAGGGTGGACACTGAAGCTTTCTTT.

V and J are TRBV2 and TRBJ2-5; 11 bases fit TRBD2. Germline CDR1 SNHLY, CDR2 FYNNEI. This CDR3 region has 15 residues. V dropped 7 bases and J dropped 2; count of bases not matched to a gene: 6. The CDR3: CASKDRTSGQETQYF. For the CDR3, the DNA is TGTGCCAGCAAGGACAGGACTAGCGGGCAAGAGACCCAGTACTTC.

This clone was observed once. The CDR3: CASNPRGSRSREQYF. CDR3 DNA: TGTGCCAGCAATCCTAGGGGGAGCAGGTCTCGCGAGCAGTACTTC. The gene calls are TRBV6-5 and TRBJ2-7; a possible D gene is TRBD1 (6 bases). CDR3 length: 15 residues. Germline CDR1 MNHEY, CDR2 SVGAGI. The ends were cut back, 7 bases at V and 6 bases at J, with 22 bases in the middle.

The table lists this clone with a count of one. This chain connects TRBV18 to TRBJ2-7; D remains ambiguous. Trimming pared 3 bases from V and 2 bases from J, leaving 11 bases between. This CDR3 has 14 amino acids. CDR1 and CDR2 from the germline V gene are KGHSH and LQKENI. The CDR3 reads CASSPETLTYEQYF. The DNA for the CDR3 is TGTGCCAGCTCACCTGAGACATTAACCTACGAGCAGTACTTC.

Concerning this clone: This sample includes further DNA sequences coding for the same CDR3. The gene calls are TRBV11-2 and TRBJ2-7; the match to TRBD2 covers 9 bases. The V gene's germline CDR1 is SGHAT and CDR2 FQNNGV. The J segment lost 2 bases and the V segment lost 6 bases, leaving 2 bases of the junction unmatched. This CDR3 is 13 amino acids long. In DNA, the CDR3 is TGTGCCAGCAGGACTAGCGGAGCCTACGAGCAGTACTTC. Amino acid sequence: CASRTSGAYEQYF.

Note on this clone: Sequence at one end of the junction differs from germline and may be a read error. The V call is TRBV18, the J call TRBJ2-5; maybe TRBD2 (6 bases). Germline CDR1 reads KGHSH; CDR2 reads LQKENI. This CDR3 has 16 amino acids. Here the CDR3 DNA reads TGTGCCAGCTCTATCGTTACGGGGGTCTCGGGAGAGGCCCAGTACTTC. Translation gives CASSIVTGVSGEAQYF.

This sequence joins TRBV9 and TRBJ2-7; the match to TRBD2 covers 11 bases. This CDR3 is built from 15 residues. Germline CDR1 SGDLS, CDR2 YYNGEE. Trimming removed 3 bases from V and 2 bases from J; junction bases left unmatched: 4. CDR3 region: CASSGGTSGPYEQYF. CDR3 coding DNA: TGTGCCAGCAGCGGTGGGACTAGCGGCCCCTACGAGCAGTACTTC.